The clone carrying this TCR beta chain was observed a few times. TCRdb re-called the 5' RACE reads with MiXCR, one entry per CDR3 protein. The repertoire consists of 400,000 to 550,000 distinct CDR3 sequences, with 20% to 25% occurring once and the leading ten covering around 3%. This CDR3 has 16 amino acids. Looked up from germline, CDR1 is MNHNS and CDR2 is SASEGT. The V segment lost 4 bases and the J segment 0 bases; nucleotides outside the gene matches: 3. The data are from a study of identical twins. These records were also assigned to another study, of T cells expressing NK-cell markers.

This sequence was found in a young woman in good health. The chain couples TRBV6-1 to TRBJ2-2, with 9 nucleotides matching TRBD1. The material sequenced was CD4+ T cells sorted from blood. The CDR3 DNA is TGTGCCAGCAGTGCAGGACAGGGGTCGAACACCGGGGAGCTGTTTTTT. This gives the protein CASSAGQGSNTGELFF.